The 18 T cell receptor beta chains below all came from one sample that was sequenced in a study of blood T cell repertoires in COVID-19. Method: immunoSEQ multiplex PCR; TCRdb's copy keeps in-frame clones and lacks some. The top ten clones hold approximately 3.1% of a sample with 270,000 or so clones, approximately 86% of them seen once. Sample: peripheral blood. The receptors here all came from a woman under 30 with acute or convalescent COVID-19.

The chain employs TRBV12-1 and TRBJ1-2. TRBV12-1 is termed a pseudogene. This CDR3 contains 16 residues. CDR3 residues: CASSSLGGTDLYGYTF. The CDR3 DNA follows: TGTGCCAGCAGCTCTCTCGGGGGAACGGACCTTTATGGCTACACCTTC.

This clone came up once. The V and J genes are TRBV18 and TRBJ2-7; tentatively, D is TRBD2 (7 bases). Germline V gives CDR1 KGHSH, CDR2 LQKENI. Trimming took 3 bases from V and 0 from J, leaving 15 bases between them. The CDR3 extends over 16 amino acids. CDR3 residues: CASSPQGRASSYEQYF. The DNA for the CDR3 is TGTGCCAGCTCACCGCAGGGGAGGGCGAGCTCCTACGAGCAGTACTTC.

This rearrangement joins TRBV27 to TRBJ2-1, with D uncertain. Germline values: CDR1 MNHEY, CDR2 SMNVEV (reference sequence). The CDR3 has 15 residues. Trimming took off 0 bases at V and 2 bases at J, with 8 bases between the two ends. The CDR3 sequence is CASSLSAEAYNEQFF. For the CDR3, the DNA is TGTGCCAGCAGTTTATCGGCTGAAGCCTACAATGAGCAGTTCTTC.

In nucleotides, the CDR3 is TGTGCCAGCAGCCCCCTAGCGGGAAACCCCCAAGAGACCCAGTACTTC. This encodes CASSPLAGNPQETQYF. The chain joins TRBV3-1 (or the pseudogene TRBV3-2) to TRBJ2-5; 9 bases agree with TRBD2. Germline V gene data show CDR1 as LGHDT and CDR2 as YNNKEL (reference sequence). This CDR3 is built from 16 residues. V gave up 4 bases and J gave up 1 base; unmatched junction bases: 7.

V usage is TRBV19 and J usage is TRBJ2-1; tentatively, D is TRBD2 (6 bases). The CDR3 is made up of 14 amino acids. Germline-derived CDR1 and CDR2 are LNHDA and SQIVND (reference sequence). V lost 3 bases, J lost 9 bases, and 15 bases lay in between. The CDR3 loop is CASSIPGLPLEQFF. The DNA for the CDR3 is TGTGCCAGTAGTATTCCGGGACTCCCCCTTGAGCAGTTCTTC.

The chain is built from TRBV18 and TRBJ1-1, with a tentative D call TRBD1 (5 bases). Trimming removed 6 bases from V and 5 bases from J, with 19 bases in between. The germline V gene encodes CDR1 KGHSH and CDR2 LQKENI. CDR3 length: 15 amino acids. The CDR3 protein is CASSAGSRSMTEAFF. CDR3 bases: TGTGCCAGCTCCGCAGGGTCCCGAAGTATGACTGAAGCTTTCTTT.

This clone occurred once. This rearrangement joins TRBV6-1 to TRBJ2-1, with TRBD1 identical over 8 bases. There are 19 residues in the CDR3. Germline trimming cut 0 bases from V and 7 bases from J; bases unmatched to any gene: 17. Germline loops: CDR1 MNHNS, CDR2 SASEGT. This CDR3 reads CASSEALKLDRVYYNEQFF. CDR3 in DNA: TGTGCCAGCAGTGAAGCGCTTAAGCTGGACAGGGTTTACTATAATGAGCAGTTCTTC.

The table lists this clone with a few counts. The CDR3 DNA reads TGTGCCAGCAGTTACTCAGGGGGAGTGCAGCCCCAGCATTTT. Translation: CASSYSGGVQPQHF. The rearrangement links TRBV6-2 or TRBV6-3 to TRBJ1-5, with a weak D call TRBD1 (6 bases). In germline, CDR1 is MNHEY, CDR2 SVGEGT. V was shortened by 0 bases and J by 7 bases, with 10 bases between the two germline ends. This CDR3 region has 14 residues.

This rearrangement joins TRBV10-2 to TRBJ2-7, with 15 bases that match TRBD2. This CDR3 has 14 residues. CDR1 and CDR2 from the germline V gene are WSHSY and SAAADI. CDR3 loop: CASQTGLAGGKLIV. The CDR3 nucleotides read TGCGCCAGTCAAACGGGACTAGCGGGAGGAAAATTGATCGTC.

This clone came up a few times. The chain employs TRBV5-1 and TRBJ2-3; D might be TRBD1 (5 bases). This CDR3 contains 16 residues. Germline CDR1 reads SGHRS; CDR2 reads YFSETQ. V dropped 0 bases and J dropped 6 bases, with 17 bases sitting between them. Here the CDR3 DNA reads TGCGCCAGCAGCTTGGCCCCAGGGTTAGATGCGGATACGCAGTATTTT. Translated: CASSLAPGLDADTQYF.

This clone has only one observation. The rearrangement uses TRBV7-6 and TRBJ1-2; 8 nucleotides match TRBD1. The V and J ends lost 4 bases and 3 bases, in that order; junction bases with no gene match: 7. The CDR3 sequence is 15 residues long. In germline, CDR1 is SGHVS, CDR2 FNYEAQ. Here the CDR3 DNA reads TGTGCCAGCAGCTCAAGACAGGGGTCGGACTATGGCTACACCTTC. Residues: CASSSRQGSDYGYTF.

This chain uses TRBV5-6 with TRBJ2-5, with 8 bases that match TRBD1. From germline, CDR1 is SGHDT and CDR2 YYEEEE. The V segment lost 5 bases and the J segment 5 bases; nucleotides outside the gene matches: 14. CDR3 length: 16 amino acids. The CDR3 sequence: CASSFGQGVGRETQYF. CDR3 sequence (DNA): TGTGCCAGCAGTTTTGGACAGGGAGTAGGTAGGGAGACCCAGTACTTC.

In its sample, this clone was seen once. The chain combines TRBV5-6 with TRBJ2-7; D perhaps matches TRBD1 (6 bases). The CDR3 is made up of 14 amino acids. Trimming took off 0 bases at V and 3 bases at J, with 10 bases between the two ends. CDR1 is SGHDT, CDR2 YYEEEE, per germline. This CDR3 reads CASSLDTGYYEQYF. CDR3 in DNA: TGTGCCAGCAGCTTGGACACAGGGTACTACGAGCAGTACTTC.

The chain has TRBV3-1 (or the pseudogene TRBV3-2) and TRBJ2-3; 7 bases align to TRBD2. V shed 3 bases and J 1 base; nucleotides not matched to a gene: 10. Germline values: CDR1 LGHDT, CDR2 YNNKEL (reference sequence). The CDR3 length is 17 residues. CDR3 protein: CASSQRSAGAGTDTQYF. CDR3 nucleotide sequence: TGTGCCAGCAGCCAGAGGTCGGCGGGAGCGGGCACAGATACGCAGTATTTT.

This clone occurred a few times. The chain is built from TRBV7-9 and TRBJ1-5; D perhaps matches TRBD1 (5 bases). V was trimmed by 1 base and J by 0 bases, leaving 7 bases between them. The germline gives CDR1 SEHNR, CDR2 FQNEAQ (reference sequence). This CDR3 contains 15 residues. CDR3 residues: CASSLVGGSNQPQHF. The CDR3 DNA is TGTGCCAGCAGCTTAGTCGGGGGTAGCAATCAGCCCCAGCATTTT. Filled out from reference TRBV7-9 and TRBJ1-5, the complete variable domain reads DTGVSQNPRHKITKRGQNVTFRCDPISEHNRLYWYRQTLGQGPEFLTYFQNEAQLEKSRLLSDRFSAERPKGSFSTLEIQRTEQGDSAMYLCASSLVGGSNQPQHFGDGTRLSIL.

This clone was observed a single time. The rearrangement links TRBV30 to TRBJ1-6, with D possibly matching TRBD1 (6 bases). V lost 4 bases to trimming and J lost 4 bases, with 11 bases between them. This CDR3 region has 14 residues. From germline, CDR1 is GTSNPN and CDR2 SVGIG (reference sequence). The CDR3 loop reads CAWTGGVYNSPLHF. The DNA of the CDR3 is TGTGCCTGGACGGGGGGCGTATATAATTCACCCCTCCACTTT.

V and J are TRBV2 and TRBJ2-7; 11 bases are a match to TRBD2. Unmatched junction bases numbered 4, after V lost 10 bases and J lost 5 bases. The CDR3 extends over 12 amino acids. Germline lookup yields CDR1 SNHLY and CDR2 FYNNEI. For the CDR3, the DNA is TGTGCCACCCTACTAGCGGGAGACGAGCAGTACTTC. It encodes CATLLAGDEQYF.

The V gene is TRBV18, the J gene TRBJ2-7; 13 bases agree with TRBD2. In germline, CDR1 is KGHSH, CDR2 LQKENI. This CDR3 region has 15 residues. V lost 5 bases to trimming and J lost 6 bases; unmatched junction nucleotides: 7. CDR3 sequence: CASSSVTSGRLEQYF. CDR3 sequence (DNA): TGTGCCAGCTCATCCGTGACTAGCGGGAGGCTCGAGCAGTACTTC.